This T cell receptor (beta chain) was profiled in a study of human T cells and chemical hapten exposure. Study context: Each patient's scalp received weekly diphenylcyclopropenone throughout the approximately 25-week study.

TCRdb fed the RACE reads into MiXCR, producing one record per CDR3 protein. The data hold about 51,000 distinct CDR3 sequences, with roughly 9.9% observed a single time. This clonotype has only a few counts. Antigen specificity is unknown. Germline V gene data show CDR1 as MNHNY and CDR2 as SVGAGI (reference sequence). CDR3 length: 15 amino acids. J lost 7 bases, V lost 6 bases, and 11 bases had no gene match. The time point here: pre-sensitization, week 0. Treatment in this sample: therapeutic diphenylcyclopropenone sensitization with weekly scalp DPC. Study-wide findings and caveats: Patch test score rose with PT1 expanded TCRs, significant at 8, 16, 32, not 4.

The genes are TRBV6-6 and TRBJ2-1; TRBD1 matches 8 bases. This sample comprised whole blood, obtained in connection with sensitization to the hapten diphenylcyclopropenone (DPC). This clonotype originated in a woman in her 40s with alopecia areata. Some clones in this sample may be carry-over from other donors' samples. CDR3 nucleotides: TGTGCCAGCAGGCCCAGGACAGGGTCGATAAATGAGCAGTTCTTC. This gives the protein CASRPRTGSINEQFF.